Shown below are 18 T cell receptor beta chains from a single sample sequenced in a study of OX40 agonist ivuxolimab in advanced cancers. Profiling relied on immunoSEQ multiplex PCR, and the TCRdb table lists in-frame clones only, not all of them. The sample shows some 95,000 clones, 70% to 85% of them seen only once. The material sequenced was CD4+ or CD8+ T cells sorted from blood, taken in a trial of the OX40 agonist ivuxolimab. These receptors all stem from an adult with an advanced solid tumor such as melanoma, head and neck, liver or kidney cancer.

The V gene is TRBV13, the J gene TRBJ2-5; TRBD1 is a possible D gene (5 bases). This CDR3 comprises 15 residues. The V gene lost 4 bases and the J gene lost 5 bases, with 17 bases spanning the gap. Germline assignment: CDR1 PRHDT and CDR2 FYEKMQ (reference sequence). In DNA, the CDR3 is TGTGCCAGCAGCTCTTTATTAGTGGGGCGGGAGACCCAGTACTTC. It encodes CASSSLLVGRETQYF.

This rearrangement joins TRBV6-5 to TRBJ2-1, with 7 bases identical to TRBD2. Germline V gene data show CDR1 as MNHEY and CDR2 as SVGAGI. V was clipped by 7 bases and J by 7 bases; unmatched bases: 13. The CDR3 totals 15 residues. DNA for the CDR3: TGTGCCAGCAACCGAGGGGCGACCGGGAGGAATGAGCAGTTCTTC. This gives the protein CASNRGATGRNEQFF.

The rearrangement links TRBV9 to TRBJ2-7, with 7 bases fitting TRBD2. There are 15 residues in the CDR3. Germline CDR1 and CDR2: SGDLS and YYNGEE. Trimming cost V 3 bases and J 2 bases; bases outside gene matches: 8. CDR3 nucleotide sequence: TGTGCCAGCAGCGCCCAACTCGGACTAGCCTACGAGCAGTACTTC. Protein sequence: CASSAQLGLAYEQYF.

This chain uses TRBV5-6 with TRBJ2-7; D remains ambiguous. V was cut by 2 bases and J by 4 bases, with 13 bases left in between. CDR1 and CDR2 (germline): SGHDT, YYEEEE. There are 14 residues in the CDR3. The CDR3 sequence: CASSFVGSAYEQYF. The DNA for the CDR3 is TGTGCCAGCAGCTTCGTAGGGTCGGCGTACGAGCAGTACTTC. Variable domain in full (rest from reference TRBV5-6 and TRBJ2-7): DAGVTQSPTHLIKTRGQQVTLRCSPKSGHDTVSWYQQALGQGPQFIFQYYEEEERQRGNFPDRFSGHQFPNYSSELNVNALLLGDSALYLCASSFVGSAYEQYFGPGTRLTVT.

V is TRBV14 and J is TRBJ2-5, with D hard to call. The CDR3 consists of 13 residues. The ends were cut back, 5 bases at V and 2 bases at J, with 9 bases in the middle. Germline CDR1 is SGHDN and CDR2 is FVKESK. CDR3 sequence: CASSDGPQETQYF. CDR3 in DNA: TGTGCCAGCAGCGACGGGCCGCAAGAGACCCAGTACTTC.

The V gene is TRBV11-3, the J gene TRBJ2-5; 7 bases align to TRBD2. The DNA end is a closer match to TRBJ2-7, so the J assignment may be wrong. This CDR3 spans 14 amino acids. Germline CDR1 SGHNT, CDR2 YENEEA. This chain's CDR3 is CASSVSGASYEQYF. CDR3 DNA sequence: TGTGCCAGCAGCGTCAGCGGGGCCTCCTACGAGCAGTACTTC.

V and J are TRBV19 and TRBJ2-3; 8 bases agree with TRBD1. Per the germline V gene, CDR1 is LNHDA and CDR2 is SQIVND (reference sequence). The V segment lost 5 bases and the J segment 0 bases; nucleotides outside the gene matches: 7. This CDR3 contains 16 residues. The chain's CDR3 is CASSVRTGFSTDTQYF. CDR3 DNA: TGTGCCAGTAGTGTCCGGACAGGGTTTAGCACAGATACGCAGTATTTT.

The CDR3 sequence is CASSLGPTGGQQFF. The CDR3 coding sequence is TGCGCCAGCAGCTTGGGACCTACGGGGGGGCAACAGTTCTTC. The chain carries TRBV5-1 and TRBJ2-1, with 8 positions matching TRBD2. V gave up 0 bases and J gave up 13 bases; unmatched junction bases: 9. This CDR3 spans 14 amino acids. Germline values: CDR1 SGHRS, CDR2 YFSETQ.

This clone was counted once. The chain couples TRBV11-2 to TRBJ2-5; no definite D call. The J call may be faulty, since TRBJ2-7 better matches the DNA end. CDR1 and CDR2 (germline): SGHAT, FQNNGV. The CDR3 totals 13 residues. CDR3 in amino acids: CASSFSPGYEQYF. In nucleotides, the CDR3 is TGTGCCAGCAGCTTCTCCCCGGGCTACGAGCAGTACTTC.

The gene calls are TRBV7-2 and TRBJ2-7, with a tentative D call TRBD1 (6 bases). The V end lost 5 bases, the J end lost 6 bases, and 14 bases lay between the germline ends. The CDR3 is made up of 13 amino acids. Germline-derived CDR1 and CDR2 are SGHTA and FQGNSA. The CDR3 DNA reads as TGTGCCAGCAGCCCGTTGACAGGATCCGAGCAGTACTTC. This gives the protein CASSPLTGSEQYF.

J is TRBJ2-7 and V is TRBV14, with D possibly TRBD1 on 6 matching bases. Deletions cut 3 bases from V and 4 bases from J, with 13 bases between. Germline loops: CDR1 SGHDN, CDR2 FVKESK. The CDR3 length is 14 residues. The CDR3 here is CASSHQQGRYEQYF. The CDR3 DNA sequence: TGTGCCAGCAGCCATCAACAGGGAAGGTACGAGCAGTACTTC.

This chain uses TRBV15 with TRBJ2-1, with D possibly being TRBD1 or TRBD2 (5 bases each). The germline V and J ends were trimmed by 0 bases and 0 bases, with 21 bases remaining between them. Germline V gene data show CDR1 as LNHNV and CDR2 as YYDKDF (reference sequence). CDR3 length: 20 residues. CDR3 loop: CATSRDNLFQLGVSYNEQFF. The CDR3 DNA follows: TGTGCCACCAGCAGAGATAATTTATTCCAATTGGGGGTCTCCTACAATGAGCAGTTCTTC.

The rearrangement uses TRBV14 and TRBJ2-7; D is possibly TRBD2 (5 bases). This CDR3 spans 15 amino acids. Germline loops: CDR1 SGHDN, CDR2 FVKESK. V was trimmed by 4 bases and J by 3 bases, leaving 16 bases between them. CDR3 DNA: TGTGCCAGCAGCCCTTTGGGTAGCGCACTCTACGAGCAGTACTTC. It yields the protein CASSPLGSALYEQYF.

Worth noting for this clone: This specimen includes other DNA sequences encoding the same CDR3. The chain joins TRBV5-1 to TRBJ2-7; D remains unclear. CDR1 is SGHRS, CDR2 YFSETQ, per germline. V dropped 2 bases and J dropped 0 bases, with 9 bases sitting between them. CDR3 size: 14 residues. CDR3 nucleotide sequence: TGCGCCAGCAGCTTATCGGCAGCCTCCTACGAGCAGTACTTC. This gives the protein CASSLSAASYEQYF.

This chain uses TRBV7-2 with TRBJ2-7, with D possibly matching TRBD1 (5 bases). Trimming removed 2 bases from V and 5 bases from J, with 13 bases in between. The CDR3 length is 14 residues. CDR1 is SGHTA and CDR2 is FQGNSA in the germline V gene. CDR3 in amino acids: CASSLRGTQHEQYF. In nucleotides, the CDR3 is TGTGCCAGCAGCTTAAGGGGCACCCAACACGAGCAGTACTTC.

J is TRBJ2-7 and V is TRBV15; no clear D gene. CDR1 and CDR2 from the germline V gene are LNHNV and YYDKDF (reference sequence). The V end lost 0 bases, the J end lost 6 bases, and 15 bases lay between the germline ends. The CDR3 totals 15 residues. CDR3 sequence (DNA): TGTGCCACCAGCAGAGATCTCAGCAGAACCGGCGAGCAGTACTTC. It encodes CATSRDLSRTGEQYF.

This rearrangement joins TRBV25-1 to TRBJ2-5; weak D call: TRBD2 (5 bases). The CDR3 covers 15 residues. With 3 bases removed from V and 5 bases from J, the gap between germline ends came to 16 bases. The V gene's germline CDR1 is MGHDK and CDR2 SYGVNS. The CDR3 sequence is CASSDRNLPGETQYF. The CDR3 coding sequence is TGTGCCAGCAGTGACCGAAACCTCCCGGGGGAGACCCAGTACTTC. Based on the CDR3 plus reference TRBV25-1 and TRBJ2-5, the full variable domain is EADIYQTPRYLVIGTGKKITLECSQTMGHDKMYWYQQDPGMELHLIHYSYGVNSTEKGDLSSESTVSRIRTEHFPLTLESARPSHTSQYLCASSDRNLPGETQYFGPGTRLLVL.

The chain combines TRBV6-6 with TRBJ2-1; TRBD1 matches at 7 bases. Trimming took 1 base from V and 10 from J; bases not matched to a gene: 7. Germline V gene sequence: CDR1 MNHNY, CDR2 SVGAGI (reference sequence). The CDR3 totals 14 residues. The CDR3 nucleotides are TGTGCCAGCAGTTACTTAGGGACAGTTATCGAGCAGTTCTTC. This translates into CASSYLGTVIEQFF.